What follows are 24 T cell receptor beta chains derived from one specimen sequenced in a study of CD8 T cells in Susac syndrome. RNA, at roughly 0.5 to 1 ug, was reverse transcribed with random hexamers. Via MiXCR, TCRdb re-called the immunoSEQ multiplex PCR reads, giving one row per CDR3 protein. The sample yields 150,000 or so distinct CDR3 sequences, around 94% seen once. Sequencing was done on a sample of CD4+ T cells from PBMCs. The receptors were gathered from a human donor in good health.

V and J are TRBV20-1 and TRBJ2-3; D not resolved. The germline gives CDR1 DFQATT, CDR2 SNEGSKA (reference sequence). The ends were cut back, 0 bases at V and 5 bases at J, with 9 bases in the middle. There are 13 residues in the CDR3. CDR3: CSARESVGDTQYF. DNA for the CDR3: TGCAGTGCTAGAGAGTCGGTTGGAGATACGCAGTATTTT.

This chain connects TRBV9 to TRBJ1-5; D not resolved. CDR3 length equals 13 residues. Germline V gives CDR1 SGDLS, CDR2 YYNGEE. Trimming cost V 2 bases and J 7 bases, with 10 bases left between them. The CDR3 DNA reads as TGTGCCAGCAGCGTGTCCGGCGGCCAGCCCCAGCATTTT. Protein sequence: CASSVSGGQPQHF.

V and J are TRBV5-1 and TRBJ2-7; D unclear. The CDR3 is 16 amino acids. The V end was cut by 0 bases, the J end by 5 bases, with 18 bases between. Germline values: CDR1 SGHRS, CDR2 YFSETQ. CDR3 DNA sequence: TGCGCCAGCAGCTTGGATGCAGGCATGACCAGCGACGAGCAGTACTTC. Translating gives CASSLDAGMTSDEQYF.

DNA of the CDR3: TGTGCCACCAGTGACGGGCCCGGGACTAGAGAGGACAATGAGCAGTTCTTC. Its translation: CATSDGPGTREDNEQFF. J is TRBJ2-1 and V is TRBV24-1; 8 bases match TRBD2. The germline CDR1 and CDR2 sequences are KGHDR and SFDVKD. The length of the CDR3 is 17 residues. V lost 4 bases, J lost 5 bases, and 12 bases stayed unmatched.

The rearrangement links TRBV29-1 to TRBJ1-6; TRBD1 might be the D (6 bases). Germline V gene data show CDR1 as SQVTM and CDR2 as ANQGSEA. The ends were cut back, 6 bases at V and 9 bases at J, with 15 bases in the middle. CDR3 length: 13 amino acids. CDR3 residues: CSVEDSLGSPLHF. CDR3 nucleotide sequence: TGCAGCGTCGAGGACAGTCTCGGTTCACCCCTCCACTTT.

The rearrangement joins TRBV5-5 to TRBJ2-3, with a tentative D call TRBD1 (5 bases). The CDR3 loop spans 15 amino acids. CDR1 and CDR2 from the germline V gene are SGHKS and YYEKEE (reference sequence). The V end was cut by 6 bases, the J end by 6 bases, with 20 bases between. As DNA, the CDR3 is TGTGCCAGCATCCCGTCCGTACAGGATCTCGATACGCAGTATTTT. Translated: CASIPSVQDLDTQYF. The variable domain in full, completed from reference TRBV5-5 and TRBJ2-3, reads DAGVTQSPTHLIKTRGQQVTLRCSPISGHKSVSWYQQVLGQGPQFIFQYYEKEERGRGNFPDRFSARQFPNYSSELNVNALLLGDSALYLCASIPSVQDLDTQYFGPGTRLTVL.

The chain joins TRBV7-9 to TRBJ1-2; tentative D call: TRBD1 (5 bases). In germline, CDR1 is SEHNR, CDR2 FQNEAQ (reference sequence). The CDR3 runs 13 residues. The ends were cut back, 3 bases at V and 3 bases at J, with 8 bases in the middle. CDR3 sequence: CASSFGQDYGYTF. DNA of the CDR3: TGTGCCAGCAGCTTTGGACAAGACTATGGCTACACCTTC.

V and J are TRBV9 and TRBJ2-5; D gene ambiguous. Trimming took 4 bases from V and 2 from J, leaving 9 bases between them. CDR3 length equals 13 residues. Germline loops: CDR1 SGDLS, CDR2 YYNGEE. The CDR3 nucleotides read TGTGCCAGCAGCCCCCTGGGGCAAGAGACCCAGTACTTC. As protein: CASSPLGQETQYF.

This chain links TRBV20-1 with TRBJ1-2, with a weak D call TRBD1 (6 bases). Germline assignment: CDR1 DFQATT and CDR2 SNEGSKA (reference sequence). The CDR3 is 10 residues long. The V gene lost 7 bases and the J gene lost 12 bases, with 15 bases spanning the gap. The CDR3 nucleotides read TGCAGTGGGGGGCGGGGCAGAAACACCTTC. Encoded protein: CSGGRGRNTF.

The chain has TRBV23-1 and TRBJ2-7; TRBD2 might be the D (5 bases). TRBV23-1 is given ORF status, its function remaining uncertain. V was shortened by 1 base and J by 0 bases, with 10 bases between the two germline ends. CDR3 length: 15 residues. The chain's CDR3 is CASSQLDGSSYEQYF. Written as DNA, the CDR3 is TGCGCCAGCAGTCAATTGGATGGGAGCTCCTACGAGCAGTACTTC.

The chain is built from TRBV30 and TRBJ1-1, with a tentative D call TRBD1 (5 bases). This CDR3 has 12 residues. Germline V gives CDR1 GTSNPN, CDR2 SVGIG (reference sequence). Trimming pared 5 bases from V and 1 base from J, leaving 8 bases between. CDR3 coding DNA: TGTGCCTGGGACAGATCGAACACTGAAGCTTTCTTT. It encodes CAWDRSNTEAFF.

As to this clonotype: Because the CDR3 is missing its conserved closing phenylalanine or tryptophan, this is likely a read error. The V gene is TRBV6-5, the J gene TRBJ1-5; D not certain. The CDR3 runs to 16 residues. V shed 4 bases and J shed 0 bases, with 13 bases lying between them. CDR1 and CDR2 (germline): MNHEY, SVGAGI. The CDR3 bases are TGTGCCAGCAGTTTACGAAGAGCGGATAGCAATCAGCCCCAGCATTGT. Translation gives CASSLRRADSNQPQHC.

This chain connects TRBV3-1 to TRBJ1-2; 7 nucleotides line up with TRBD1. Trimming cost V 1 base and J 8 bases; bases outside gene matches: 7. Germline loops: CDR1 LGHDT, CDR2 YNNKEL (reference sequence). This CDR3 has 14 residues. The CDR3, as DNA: TGTGCCAGCAGCCAAGCGGACAGGTCTATGGGCTACACCTTC. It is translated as CASSQADRSMGYTF.

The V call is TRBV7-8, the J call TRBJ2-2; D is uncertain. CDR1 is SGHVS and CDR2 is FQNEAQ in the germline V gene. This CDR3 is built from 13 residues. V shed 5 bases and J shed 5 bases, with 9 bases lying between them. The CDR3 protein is CASSHRWTGELFF. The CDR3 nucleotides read TGTGCCAGCAGCCATAGGTGGACCGGGGAGCTGTTTTTT.

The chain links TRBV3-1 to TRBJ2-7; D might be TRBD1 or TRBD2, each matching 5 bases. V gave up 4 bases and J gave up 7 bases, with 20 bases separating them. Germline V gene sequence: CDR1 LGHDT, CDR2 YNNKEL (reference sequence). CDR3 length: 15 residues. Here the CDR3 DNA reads TGTGCCAGCAGCCCCAACCGGGACCTAAAAGGGGAGCAGTACTTC. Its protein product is CASSPNRDLKGEQYF.

CDR3 DNA: TGTGCCAGCAGCCCGTCCCGGGGTCGTGAGTACTTC. Protein: CASSPSRGREYF. The chain links TRBV7-2 to TRBJ2-5, with D possibly TRBD2 on 5 matching bases. Trimming took off 5 bases at V and 12 bases at J, with 16 bases between the two ends. The CDR3 contains 12 residues. Germline-derived CDR1 and CDR2 are SGHTA and FQGNSA. Using reference TRBV7-2 and TRBJ2-5 for the parts outside the CDR3, the full variable domain is GAGVSQSPSNKVTEKGKDVELRCDPISGHTALYWYRQSLGQGLEFLIYFQGNSAPDKSGLPSDRFSAERTGGSVSTLTIQRTQQEDSAVYLCASSPSRGREYFGPGTRLLVL.

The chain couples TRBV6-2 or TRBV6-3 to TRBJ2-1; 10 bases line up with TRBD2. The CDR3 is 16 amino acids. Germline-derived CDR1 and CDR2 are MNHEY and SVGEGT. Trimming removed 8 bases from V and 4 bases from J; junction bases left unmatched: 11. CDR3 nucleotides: TGTGCCAGCCGAAAACCGGGACTAGCGAATTACAATGAGCAGTTCTTC. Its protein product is CASRKPGLANYNEQFF.

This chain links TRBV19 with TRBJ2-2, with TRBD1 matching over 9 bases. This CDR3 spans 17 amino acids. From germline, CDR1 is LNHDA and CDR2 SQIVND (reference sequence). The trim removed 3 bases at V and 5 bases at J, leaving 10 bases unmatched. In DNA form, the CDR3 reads TGTGCCAGTAGTATTCGTGGGGACAGGGCGGTAACCGGGGAGCTGTTTTTT. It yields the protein CASSIRGDRAVTGELFF.

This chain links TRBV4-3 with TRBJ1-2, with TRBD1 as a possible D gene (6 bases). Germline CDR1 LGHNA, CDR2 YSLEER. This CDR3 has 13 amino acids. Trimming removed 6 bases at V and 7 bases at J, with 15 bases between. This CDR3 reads CASSHRDLSGYTF. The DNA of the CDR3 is TGCGCCAGCAGTCACAGGGATTTATCTGGCTACACCTTC.

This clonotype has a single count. This chain's CDR3 is CAISSGNNEQFF. In nucleotides, the CDR3 is TGTGCCATCAGCTCCGGAAACAATGAGCAGTTCTTC. The gene calls are TRBV10-3 and TRBJ2-1; D is uncertain. The germline gives CDR1 ENHRY, CDR2 SYGVKD. The CDR3 covers 12 residues. The V end was cut by 6 bases, the J end by 5 bases, with 8 bases between.

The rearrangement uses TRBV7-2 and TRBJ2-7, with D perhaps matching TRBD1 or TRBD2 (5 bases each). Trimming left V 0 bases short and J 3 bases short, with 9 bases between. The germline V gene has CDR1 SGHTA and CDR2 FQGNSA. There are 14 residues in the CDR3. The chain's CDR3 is CASSLARGGYEQYF. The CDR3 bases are TGTGCCAGCAGCTTAGCGAGGGGTGGCTACGAGCAGTACTTC.

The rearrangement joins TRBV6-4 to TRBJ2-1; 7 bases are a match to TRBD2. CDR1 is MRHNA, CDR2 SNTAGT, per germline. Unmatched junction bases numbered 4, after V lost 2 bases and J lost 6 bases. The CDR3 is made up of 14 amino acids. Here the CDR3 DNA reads TGTGCCAGCAGTGACGTGGGAGGGCGCAATGAGCAGTTCTTC. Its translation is CASSDVGGRNEQFF.

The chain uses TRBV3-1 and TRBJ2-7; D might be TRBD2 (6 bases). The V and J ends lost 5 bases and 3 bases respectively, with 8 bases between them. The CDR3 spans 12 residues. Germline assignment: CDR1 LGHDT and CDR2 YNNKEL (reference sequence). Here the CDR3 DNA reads TGTGCCAGCAGCGGACTAAACTACGAGCAGTACTTC. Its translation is CASSGLNYEQYF.

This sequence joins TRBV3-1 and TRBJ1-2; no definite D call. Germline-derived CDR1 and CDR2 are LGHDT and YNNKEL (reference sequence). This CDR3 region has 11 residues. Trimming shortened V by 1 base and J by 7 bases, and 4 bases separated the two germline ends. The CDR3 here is CASSQGPGYTF. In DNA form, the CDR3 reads TGTGCCAGCAGCCAAGGACCTGGCTACACCTTC.